The T cell receptor (beta chain) under discussion was sequenced for a study of blood T cell repertoires in COVID-19. Whole-study context: PBMCs, B-cell-depleted T cells, or T cells were the source of the cDNA or gDNA that made up the material.

Trimming removed 4 bases from V and 4 bases from J, with 11 bases in between. Germline V gene lookup returns CDR1 GTSNPN and CDR2 SVGIG (reference sequence). This CDR3 contains 13 residues. Enrollment of patients from Seattle took place during active infection, with longitudinal follow-up. Study processing details: The assay estimated nucleated cells by amplifying reference gene primers. Produced via immunoSEQ multiplex PCR; TCRdb's table is partial and in-frame only. V, J and clone size are taken as reported in that table, and D and trimming were inferred from the DNA itself. The sample holds 60,000 to 75,000 clones, roughly nine tenths seen once.

The chain uses TRBV30 and TRBJ2-1; D might be TRBD2 (5 bases). This sequence was found in a man aged 35 to 55 with COVID-19, enrolled during active disease. Sequencing was performed on peripheral blood. This CDR3 is CAWTGLAYNEQFF. Written as DNA, the CDR3 is TGTGCCTGGACGGGATTAGCGTACAATGAGCAGTTCTTC. Together with reference TRBV30 and TRBJ2-1, the CDR3 gives the full variable domain: SQTIHQWPATLVQPVGSPLSLECTVEGTSNPNLYWYRQAAGRGLQLLFYSVGIGQISSEVPQNLSASRPQDRQFILSSKKLLLSDSGFYLCAWTGLAYNEQFFGPGTRLTVL.